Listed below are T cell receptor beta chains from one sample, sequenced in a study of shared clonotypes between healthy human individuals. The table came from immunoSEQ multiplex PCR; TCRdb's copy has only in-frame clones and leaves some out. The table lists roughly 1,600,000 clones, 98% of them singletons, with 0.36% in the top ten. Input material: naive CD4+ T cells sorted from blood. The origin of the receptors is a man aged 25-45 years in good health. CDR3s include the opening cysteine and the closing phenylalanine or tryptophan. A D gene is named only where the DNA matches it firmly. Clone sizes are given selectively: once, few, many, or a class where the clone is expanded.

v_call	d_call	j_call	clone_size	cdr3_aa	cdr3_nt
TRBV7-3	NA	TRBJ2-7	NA	CASSPPCQQYF	TGTGCCAGCAGCCCCCCCTGCCAGCAGTACTTC
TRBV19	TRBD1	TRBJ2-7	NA	CASSISPGTGGPYEQYF	TGTGCCAGTAGTATTTCCCCCGGGACAGGGGGCCCCTACGAGCAGTACTTC
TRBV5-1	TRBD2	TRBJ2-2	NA	CASSRTSGSNTGELFF	TGCGCCAGCAGCAGGACTAGCGGGAGTAACACCGGGGAGCTGTTTTTT
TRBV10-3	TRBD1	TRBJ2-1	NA	CAISGTGSDEQFF	TGTGCCATCAGTGGGACAGGGAGCGATGAGCAGTTCTTC
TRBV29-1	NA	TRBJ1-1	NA	CSVRIAGSANTEAFF	TGCAGCGTTCGGATCGCAGGGAGTGCGAACACTGAAGCTTTCTTT
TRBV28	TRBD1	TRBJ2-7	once	CASSLRATGAGQYF	TGTGCCAGCAGTCTCAGAGCGACAGGGGCCGGGCAGTACTTC
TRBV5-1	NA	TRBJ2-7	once	CASSSNPGDSYEQYF	TGCGCCAGCAGCTCTAACCCTGGAGATTCCTACGAGCAGTACTTC
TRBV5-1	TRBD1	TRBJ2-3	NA	CASSPEPGQGNTQYF	TGCGCCAGCAGCCCTGAACCGGGACAGGGGAATACGCAGTATTTT
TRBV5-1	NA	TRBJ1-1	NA	CASSLAGDMNTEAFF	TGCGCCAGCAGCTTGGCAGGGGATATGAACACTGAAGCTTTCTTT
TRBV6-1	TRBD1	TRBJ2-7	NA	CASSPGQGREQYF	TGTGCCAGCAGCCCGGGACAGGGTCGCGAGCAGTACTTC
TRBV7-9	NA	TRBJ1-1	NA	CASSLSSGSEAFF	TGTGCCAGCAGCTTAAGCTCCGGTTCTGAAGCTTTCTTT
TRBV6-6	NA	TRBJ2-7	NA	CASSYPPGAQKGEQYF	TGTGCCAGCAGTTACCCTCCTGGAGCTCAAAAAGGCGAGCAGTACTTC
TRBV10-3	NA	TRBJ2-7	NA	CAISEYRGRFSYEQYF	TGTGCCATCAGTGAGTATCGGGGCAGGTTCTCCTACGAGCAGTACTTC
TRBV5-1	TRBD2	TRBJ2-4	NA	CASSWVRTSGRGHLAKNIQYF	TGCGCCAGCAGCTGGGTGAGGACTAGCGGGAGGGGACACCTAGCCAAAAACATTCAGTACTTC
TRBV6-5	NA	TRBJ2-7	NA	CASSRAYEQYF	TGTGCCAGCAGCAGGGCGTACGAGCAGTACTTC
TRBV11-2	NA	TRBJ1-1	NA	CASSLHGPSNTEAFF	TGTGCCAGCAGCTTACACGGACCTTCGAACACTGAAGCTTTCTTT
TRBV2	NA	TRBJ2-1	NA	CASMWVYGTYNEQFF	TGTGCCAGCATGTGGGTGTACGGAACCTACAATGAGCAGTTCTTC
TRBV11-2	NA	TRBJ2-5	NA	CASSLVEFGLGTQYF	TGTGCCAGCAGCTTAGTCGAGTTTGGGCTCGGGACCCAGTACTTC
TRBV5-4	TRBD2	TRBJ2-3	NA	CASSLAGLGRGDTQYF	TGTGCCAGCAGCTTGGCCGGACTAGGAAGGGGCGATACGCAGTATTTT
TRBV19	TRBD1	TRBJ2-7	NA	CASRADRGDYEQYF	TGTGCCAGTAGAGCGGACAGGGGGGACTACGAGCAGTACTTC
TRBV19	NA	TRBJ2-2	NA	CASSLPPSGELFF	TGTGCCAGTAGTCTCCCGCCTAGCGGGGAGCTGTTTTTT
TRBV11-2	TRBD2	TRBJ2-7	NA	CASSLRTSGTYEQYF	TGTGCCAGCAGCTTAAGGACTAGCGGGACCTACGAGCAGTACTTC
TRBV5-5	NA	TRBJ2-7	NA	CASSLVAGPIYEQYF	TGTGCCAGCAGCTTGGTTGCTGGGCCTATTTACGAGCAGTACTTC
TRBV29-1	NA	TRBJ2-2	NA	CSVLDRMNTGELFF	TGCAGCGTTCTGGACAGAATGAACACCGGGGAGCTGTTTTTT
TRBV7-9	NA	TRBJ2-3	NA	CASSYLGGTDTQYF	TGTGCCAGCAGCTACCTTGGCGGTACAGATACGCAGTATTTT
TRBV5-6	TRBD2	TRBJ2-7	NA	CASSFEREFYEQYF	TGTGCCAGCAGCTTCGAGCGGGAGTTCTACGAGCAGTACTTC
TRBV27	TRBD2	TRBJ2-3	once	CASSQLGLASDTQYF	TGTGCCAGCAGCCAATTAGGACTAGCCTCAGATACGCAGTATTTT
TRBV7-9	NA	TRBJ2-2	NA	CASRQDSDTANTGELFF	TGTGCCAGCAGGCAAGACAGTGACACCGCGAACACCGGGGAGCTGTTTTTT
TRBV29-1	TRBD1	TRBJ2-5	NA	CSVRRDRAQETQYF	TGCAGCGTACGCCGGGACAGGGCCCAAGAGACCCAGTACTTC
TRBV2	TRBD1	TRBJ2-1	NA	CASSPGQGKNEQFF	TGTGCCAGCAGTCCAGGACAGGGGAAGAATGAGCAGTTCTTC